These 15 T cell receptor beta chains were all obtained from the same sample, sequenced in a study of T cell responses to AZD1222 COVID-19 vaccine. Data came from immunoSEQ multiplex PCR; TCRdb stores just in-frame clones and leaves some out. This table holds 200,000 or so clones, 93% found once. The input for sequencing was peripheral blood, taken 28 days after the second AZD1222 dose. These receptors came from an adult who received the AZD1222 COVID-19 vaccine.

The chain links TRBV28 to TRBJ2-7, with D hard to call. Germline assignment: CDR1 MDHEN and CDR2 SYDVKM. V was trimmed by 2 bases and J by 2 bases, leaving 13 bases between them. The CDR3 loop spans 15 amino acids. The CDR3 region has the DNA TGTGCCAGCAGTTTACCCCGACTGAAGACCTACGAGCAGTACTTC. Translated: CASSLPRLKTYEQYF.

This chain uses TRBV6-2 or TRBV6-3 with TRBJ1-2; D remains ambiguous. The V end was cut by 2 bases, the J end by 4 bases, with 8 bases between. CDR3 length: 13 amino acids. Germline lookup yields CDR1 MNHEY and CDR2 SVGEGT. CDR3 in DNA: TGTGCCAGCAGTTACGGTCAAATCTATGGCTACACCTTC. Translated: CASSYGQIYGYTF.

V usage is TRBV6-4 and J usage is TRBJ1-2; 8 bases agree with TRBD1. CDR1 is MRHNA, CDR2 SNTAGT, per germline. The CDR3 covers 15 residues. With V trimmed by 4 bases and J by 1 base, 5 bases remained unmatched. CDR3 amino acids: CASSAGTGFNYGYTF. The CDR3 DNA follows: TGTGCCAGCAGTGCCGGGACAGGATTTAACTATGGCTACACCTTC.

The chain combines TRBV5-6 with TRBJ1-2; 11 positions agree with TRBD1. The CDR3 consists of 14 residues. Germline CDR1 and CDR2: SGHDT and YYEEEE. With 4 bases clipped from V and 7 bases from J, the junction kept 6 bases outside the gene matches. CDR3 protein: CASSMGQGEIGYTF. In nucleotides, the CDR3 is TGTGCCAGCAGCATGGGACAGGGGGAGATTGGCTACACCTTC.

This clone has just one count. This chain connects TRBV4-3 to TRBJ1-5; D ambiguous. With 5 bases removed from V and 7 bases from J, the gap between germline ends came to 18 bases. The CDR3 covers 15 residues. Looked up from germline, CDR1 is LGHNA and CDR2 is YSLEER. Here the CDR3 reads CASSTSPGRVQPQHF. The CDR3 bases are TGCGCCAGCAGCACCTCCCCCGGGCGAGTCCAGCCCCAGCATTTT.

The chain uses TRBV2 and TRBJ2-2; no definite D call. Trimming pared 2 bases from V and 5 bases from J, leaving 12 bases between. Germline CDR1 reads SNHLY; CDR2 reads FYNNEI. This CDR3 region has 15 residues. The CDR3, as DNA: TGTGCCAGCAGTGAATCTTTCCCCGGGACCGGGGAGCTGTTTTTT. This translates into CASSESFPGTGELFF. Variable domain in full (rest from reference TRBV2 and TRBJ2-2): EPEVTQTPSHQVTQMGQEVILRCVPISNHLYFYWYRQILGQKVEFLVSFYNNEISEKSEIFDDQFSVERPDGSNFTLKIRSTKLEDSAMYFCASSESFPGTGELFFGEGSRLTVL.

The chain carries TRBV3-1 (or the pseudogene TRBV3-2) and TRBJ2-5, with TRBD1 identical over 7 bases. The germline gives CDR1 LGHDT, CDR2 YNNKEL (reference sequence). V gave up 0 bases and J gave up 5 bases; unmatched junction bases: 3. The CDR3 is 14 residues long. CDR3 residues: CASSQDDREETQYF. CDR3 in DNA: TGTGCCAGCAGCCAAGATGACAGGGAGGAGACCCAGTACTTC.

The CDR3 sequence: CASRTGEGNTEAFF. Here the CDR3 DNA reads TGCGCCAGCAGGACAGGGGAAGGGAACACTGAAGCTTTCTTT. The chain couples TRBV5-1 to TRBJ1-1; 8 bases are a match to TRBD1. The CDR3 is 14 amino acids. J gave up 1 base and V 5 bases, and 4 bases lay outside the gene matches. CDR1 is SGHRS, CDR2 YFSETQ, per germline.

V and J are TRBV7-9 and TRBJ2-7; possibly TRBD1 for D (5 bases). The V and J ends lost 0 bases and 2 bases respectively, with 8 bases between them. The CDR3 sequence is 14 residues long. Per the germline V gene, CDR1 is SEHNR and CDR2 is FQNEAQ (reference sequence). The CDR3 sequence: CASSLAGRAYEQYF. CDR3 bases: TGTGCCAGCAGCTTAGCGGGCAGGGCCTACGAGCAGTACTTC. The full variable domain, rest sourced from reference TRBV7-9 and TRBJ2-7, is DTGVSQNPRHKITKRGQNVTFRCDPISEHNRLYWYRQTLGQGPEFLTYFQNEAQLEKSRLLSDRFSAERPKGSFSTLEIQRTEQGDSAMYLCASSLAGRAYEQYFGPGTRLTVT.

The J gene is TRBJ1-5, the V gene TRBV3-1 (or the pseudogene TRBV3-2); D may be TRBD1 (5 bases). This CDR3 spans 15 amino acids. The V gene lost 3 bases and the J gene lost 1 base, with 10 bases spanning the gap. Germline V gene lookup returns CDR1 LGHDT and CDR2 YNNKEL (reference sequence). The CDR3 DNA is TGTGCCAGCAGCCAGACAGCCTTAAGCAATCAGCCCCAGCATTTT. This translates into CASSQTALSNQPQHF.

V gene TRBV19 combines with J gene TRBJ1-1; maybe TRBD1 (5 bases). Germline V gene lookup returns CDR1 LNHDA and CDR2 SQIVND (reference sequence). The CDR3 contains 17 residues. The germline V and J ends were trimmed by 7 bases and 0 bases, with 21 bases remaining between them. The CDR3 sequence: CASTYGVGASMNTEAFF. The CDR3, as DNA: TGTGCCAGTACCTACGGGGTAGGGGCGAGCATGAACACTGAAGCTTTCTTT.

The chain uses TRBV7-9 and TRBJ2-5, with 8 bases that match TRBD1. V was pared by 3 bases and J by 2 bases, with 5 bases of the junction left unmatched. Germline-derived CDR1 and CDR2 are SEHNR and FQNEAQ (reference sequence). CDR3 size: 15 residues. CDR3 residues: CASSFDRGFQETQYF. CDR3 DNA: TGTGCCAGCAGCTTTGACAGGGGTTTTCAAGAGACCCAGTACTTC.

V is TRBV5-4 and J is TRBJ2-5; D is undetermined. The germline V gene has CDR1 SGHNT and CDR2 YYREEE (reference sequence). This CDR3 spans 14 amino acids. Deletions cut 0 bases from V and 2 bases from J, with 8 bases between. CDR3 nucleotide sequence: TGTGCCAGCAGCTTGGAGGCAGGACAAGAGACCCAGTACTTC. Translation gives CASSLEAGQETQYF.

The rearrangement links TRBV28 to TRBJ2-5, with 14 bases aligning to TRBD2. Trimming took 10 bases from V and 5 from J; bases not matched to a gene: 6. The CDR3 loop spans 14 amino acids. Germline CDR1 reads MDHEN; CDR2 reads SYDVKM. The CDR3 loop is CAIAGLAGVETQYF. The CDR3 DNA reads TGTGCCATCGCGGGACTAGCGGGGGTGGAGACCCAGTACTTC.

The chain recombines TRBV4-3 with TRBJ2-6; no clear D gene. This CDR3 has 16 residues. The V end lost 0 bases, the J end lost 4 bases, and 10 bases lay between the germline ends. Germline-derived CDR1 and CDR2 are LGHNA and YSLEER. The CDR3 sequence: CASSQEDGTGANVLTF. CDR3 DNA sequence: TGCGCCAGCAGCCAAGAGGACGGTACGGGGGCCAACGTCCTGACTTTC.